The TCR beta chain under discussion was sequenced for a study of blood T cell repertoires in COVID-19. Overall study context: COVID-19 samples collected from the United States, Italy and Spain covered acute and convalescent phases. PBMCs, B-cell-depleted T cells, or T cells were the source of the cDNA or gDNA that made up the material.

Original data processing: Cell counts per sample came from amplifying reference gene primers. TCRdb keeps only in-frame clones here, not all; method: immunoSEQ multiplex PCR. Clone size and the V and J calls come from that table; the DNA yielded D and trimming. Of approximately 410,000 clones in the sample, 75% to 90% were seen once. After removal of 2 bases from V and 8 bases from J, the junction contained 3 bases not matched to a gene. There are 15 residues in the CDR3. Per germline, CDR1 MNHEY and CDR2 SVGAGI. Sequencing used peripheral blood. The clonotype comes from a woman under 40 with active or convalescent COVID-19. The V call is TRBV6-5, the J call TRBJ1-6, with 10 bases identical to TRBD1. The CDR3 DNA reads TGTGCCAGCAGTTACGGGACAGGGGTAGATTCACCCCTCCACTTT. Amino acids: CASSYGTGVDSPLHF.